The clone carrying this TCR beta chain appeared once. This entry comes from a study of blood T cell repertoires in COVID-19. As originally analysed: Nucleated cell counts were estimated from reference gene primer amplification. Profiled with immunoSEQ multiplex PCR; TCRdb holds only in-frame clones, not every one. V and J calls and clone size are given by that table; D and trimming were obtained from the DNA. The sample comprises over 250,000 clones, about 83% of which are singletons, and roughly 10% rests with the top ten. This CDR3 is 15 amino acids long. The V and J ends lost 7 bases and 8 bases, in that order; junction bases with no gene match: 12. Germline V gene sequence: CDR1 MNHNY, CDR2 SVGAGI (reference sequence).

The TCR originated in a woman aged 45-65 years who had recovered from COVID-19. Sequences were obtained from peripheral blood. The chain carries TRBV6-6 and TRBJ1-2; 11 bases map to TRBD1. This chain's CDR3 is CASIPGTGGLKGYTF. CDR3 nucleotide sequence: TGTGCCAGCATTCCCGGGACAGGGGGTTTAAAAGGCTACACCTTC.